The 26 T cell receptor beta chains below were found in one sample sequenced in a study of cytomegalovirus exposure and HLA in healthy donors (dated by TCRdb to 2017 to 2019). Library generation was performed with the immunoSEQ multiplex PCR assay. A mixture of 60 forward primers for TCR Vbeta segments and 13 reverse primers for TCR Jbeta segments was used in the multiplex PCR. Sourced from immuneACCESS, this table was stored by TCRdb with only in-frame sequences that have V and J called. A share of the clones is absent; for the studies checked, an unresolved V gene accounts for under half, and the remainder has no known explanation. This sample gives fewer than 200,000 clones in total; around 83% of them show up just once. The ten largest make up approximately 1.6% of the sample. Sequenced: PBMCs. Every receptor here comes from a man between 40 and 49 years old in good health and CMV-seropositive.

This clone appeared a few times. The chain uses TRBV7-2 and TRBJ2-5; D not resolved. The DNA end is more similar to TRBJ2-7, so the J call may be wrong. CDR1 is SGHTA and CDR2 is FQGNSA in the germline V gene. The CDR3 runs 12 residues. The CDR3 DNA is TGTGCCAGCAGCGCAAGCTCCTACGAGCAGTACTTC. Translation gives CASSASSYEQYF.

Only a few counts were recorded for this clone. The chain combines TRBV28 with TRBJ2-3; 7 bases line up with TRBD2. With 6 bases clipped from V and 2 bases from J, the junction kept 11 bases outside the gene matches. This CDR3 region has 16 residues. Germline V gene sequence: CDR1 MDHEN, CDR2 SYDVKM. CDR3 in DNA: TGTGCCAGCAGCTCCAAGACTAGCAGATACACAGATACGCAGTATTTT. Encoded protein: CASSSKTSRYTDTQYF.

This chain uses TRBV2 with TRBJ1-1; no reliable D call. The CDR3 sequence is 14 residues long. Trimming cost V 8 bases and J 1 base, with 14 bases left between them. Germline V lookup: CDR1 SNHLY, CDR2 FYNNEI. The CDR3 loop reads CASSGALGNTEAFF. CDR3 DNA: TGTGCCAGCTCAGGCGCCTTGGGGAACACTGAAGCTTTCTTT.

The DNA for the CDR3 is TGTGCCATCAGTGGGGGGCAGCGGCGCTCCTACGAGCAGTACTTC. Residues: CAISGGQRRSYEQYF. V usage is TRBV10-3 and J usage is TRBJ2-7; D might be TRBD1 (6 bases). CDR1 is ENHRY, CDR2 SYGVKD, per germline. The V and J ends lost 4 bases and 0 bases respectively, with 13 bases between them. The CDR3 has 15 residues.

The chain links TRBV27 to TRBJ1-2; possible D gene TRBD1, 5 bases. Trimming stripped 4 bases from V and 3 bases from J, with 21 bases between. Looked up from germline, CDR1 is MNHEY and CDR2 is SMNVEV (reference sequence). CDR3 size: 17 residues. CDR3 sequence reads: CASSSRKLQGVDYGYTF. DNA for the CDR3: TGTGCCAGCAGTTCCAGAAAATTGCAGGGCGTAGACTATGGCTACACCTTC.

V usage is TRBV14 and J usage is TRBJ1-2; D is perhaps TRBD1 (6 bases). The V and J ends lost 0 bases and 4 bases respectively, with 12 bases between them. This CDR3 region has 15 residues. The germline V gene encodes CDR1 SGHDN and CDR2 FVKESK. This CDR3 reads CASSQEHRVAYGYTF. In DNA, the CDR3 is TGTGCCAGCAGCCAAGAACACAGGGTGGCCTATGGCTACACCTTC. Variable domain in full (rest from reference TRBV14 and TRBJ1-2): EAGVTQFPSHSVIEKGQTVTLRCDPISGHDNLYWYRRVMGKEIKFLLHFVKESKQDESGMPNNRFLAERTGGTYSTLKVQPAELEDSGVYFCASSQEHRVAYGYTFGSGTRLTVV.

This clone has only a few counts. The rearrangement links TRBV28 to TRBJ2-4; maybe TRBD1 (5 bases). Between the trimmed V and J ends, which lost 2 bases and 6 bases, there was a span of 5 bases. Germline lookup yields CDR1 MDHEN and CDR2 SYDVKM. This CDR3 comprises 12 residues. The CDR3 region has the DNA TGTGCCAGCAGTTTAGGGGCAAACATTCAGTACTTC. Encoded protein: CASSLGANIQYF.

As regards this clone: A junction boundary mismatches the germline segment, possibly from a read error. The gene calls are TRBV7-9 and TRBJ2-1; 9 nucleotides agree with TRBD2. The CDR3 is 18 residues long. Germline V gene data show CDR1 as SEHNR and CDR2 as FQNEAQ (reference sequence). The CDR3: CASSVAHSSGISYNEQFF. The CDR3 DNA reads as TGTGCCAGCAGCGTAGCCCACTCTAGCGGGATCTCCTACAATGAGCAGTTCTTC.

This clone has a handful of counts. The gene calls are TRBV9 and TRBJ2-3; 7 nucleotides agree with TRBD1. CDR1 and CDR2 from the germline V gene are SGDLS and YYNGEE. This CDR3 has 16 residues. Germline trimming cut 0 bases from V and 2 bases from J; bases unmatched to any gene: 6. CDR3 nucleotide sequence: TGTGCCAGCAGCGTAGGAAGGACAGGACCCACAGATACGCAGTATTTT. This sequence encodes CASSVGRTGPTDTQYF. The entire variable domain, with the rest obtained from reference TRBV9 and TRBJ2-3, is as follows: DSGVTQTPKHLITATGQRVTLRCSPRSGDLSVYWYQQSLDQGLQFLIQYYNGEERAKGNILERFSAQQFPDLHSELNLSSLELGDSALYFCASSVGRTGPTDTQYFGPGTRLTVL.

This chain uses TRBV29-1 with TRBJ1-5, with a possible D match to TRBD1 (6 bases). The germline V and J ends were trimmed by 2 bases and 0 bases, with 8 bases remaining between them. Germline V gene sequence: CDR1 SQVTM, CDR2 ANQGSEA. The CDR3 has 14 residues. DNA for the CDR3: TGCAGCGTTGAACAGGGGAGTAGCAATCAGCCCCAGCATTTT. Its translation is CSVEQGSSNQPQHF.

V usage is TRBV5-1 and J usage is TRBJ2-1, with TRBD1 matching 9 bases. There are 14 residues in the CDR3. V was clipped by 4 bases and J by 6 bases; unmatched bases: 5. The germline V gene has CDR1 SGHRS and CDR2 YFSETQ. CDR3 nucleotides: TGCGCCAGCAGCCGGAGACAGGGGGGCAATGAGCAGTTCTTC. The encoded protein is CASSRRQGGNEQFF.

This chain uses TRBV5-1 with TRBJ2-3; TRBD1 agrees at 8 bases. Per the germline V gene, CDR1 is SGHRS and CDR2 is YFSETQ. The V gene end was trimmed by 2 bases and the J gene end by 3 bases; junction bases not matched to a gene: 5. The length of the CDR3 is 15 residues. Here the CDR3 reads CASSLNRGVTDTQYF. CDR3 DNA sequence: TGCGCCAGCAGCTTAAACAGGGGGGTTACAGATACGCAGTATTTT.

V usage is TRBV18 and J usage is TRBJ1-2; a weak D match, TRBD1 (6 bases). This CDR3 is 13 amino acids long. CDR1 and CDR2 (germline): KGHSH, LQKENI. Trimming removed 5 bases from V and 8 bases from J, with 15 bases in between. The CDR3 nucleotides read TGTGCCAGCTCATTCACAGGGTCGGAAGGCTACACCTTC. Protein product: CASSFTGSEGYTF.

The chain couples TRBV19 to TRBJ2-2; possible D gene TRBD1, 5 bases. Trimming stripped 9 bases from V and 5 bases from J, with 19 bases between. Germline V lookup: CDR1 LNHDA, CDR2 SQIVND (reference sequence). The CDR3 covers 15 residues. The CDR3 loop reads CASLPPGFGTGELFF. The CDR3 DNA reads as TGTGCCAGCTTGCCCCCAGGGTTTGGGACCGGGGAGCTGTTTTTT.

The V call is TRBV11-1, the J call TRBJ2-2; D might be TRBD1 (6 bases). Germline V gene lookup returns CDR1 SGHAT and CDR2 FQDESV (reference sequence). The CDR3 is made up of 14 amino acids. V shed 11 bases and J shed 0 bases, with 13 bases lying between them. CDR3 sequence: CAVGAGPNTGELFF. DNA for the CDR3: TGTGCCGTGGGGGCCGGTCCGAACACCGGGGAGCTGTTTTTT.

CDR3 in amino acids: CASSIAGSYEQYF. The CDR3 nucleotides read TGTGCCAGCTCCATAGCGGGGAGCTACGAGCAGTACTTC. The V gene is TRBV6-1, the J gene TRBJ2-7; 8 bases are a match to TRBD2. The V segment lost 8 bases and the J segment 3 bases; nucleotides outside the gene matches: 6. Per germline, CDR1 MNHNS and CDR2 SASEGT. This CDR3 contains 13 residues.

The chain uses TRBV12-5 and TRBJ1-5, with D possibly matching TRBD1 (5 bases). Between the trimmed V and J ends, which lost 9 bases and 2 bases, there was a span of 14 bases. The CDR3 length is 14 residues. Germline V gene lookup returns CDR1 LGHNT and CDR2 FRNRAP. In DNA form, the CDR3 reads TGTGCTAGCCGACGGGGCGGGGGCAATCAGCCCCAGCATTTT. It encodes CASRRGGGNQPQHF. Drawing the rest from reference TRBV12-5 and TRBJ1-5, the complete variable domain is DARVTQTPRHKVTEMGQEVTMRCQPILGHNTVFWYRQTMMQGLELLAYFRNRAPLDDSGMPKDRFSAEMPDATLATLKIQPSEPRDSAVYFCASRRGGGNQPQHFGDGTRLSIL.

The CDR3 sequence: CASSYSSGMSVNEQFF. CDR3 bases: TGTGCCAGCAGTTACTCTAGCGGGATGTCCGTCAATGAGCAGTTCTTC. The V call is TRBV6-5, the J call TRBJ2-1; 8 bases line up with TRBD2. Germline trimming cut 0 bases from V and 6 bases from J; bases unmatched to any gene: 7. Germline assignment: CDR1 MNHEY and CDR2 SVGAGI. The CDR3 has 16 amino acids.

The chain carries TRBV30 and TRBJ1-2; no definite D call. CDR3 length: 12 amino acids. Trimming removed 4 bases from V and 2 bases from J, with 8 bases in between. CDR1 and CDR2 (germline): GTSNPN, SVGIG (reference sequence). For the CDR3, the DNA is TGTGCCTGGAAGAGGCAGAACTATGGCTACACCTTC. Translation: CAWKRQNYGYTF.

Remarks on this clone: This CDR3 fails to terminate in the conserved phenylalanine or tryptophan, so it likely reflects a read error. The V and J genes are TRBV2 and TRBJ2-6; TRBD1 or TRBD2 may be the D gene (5 bases each). This CDR3 contains 17 residues. V was trimmed by 0 bases and J by 4 bases, leaving 13 bases between them. Germline V gene lookup returns CDR1 SNHLY and CDR2 FYNNEI. CDR3 residues: CASSEAYMGVGANVLTS. The DNA for the CDR3 is TGTGCCAGCAGTGAAGCTTATATGGGGGTGGGGGCCAACGTCCTGACTTCC.

This chain joins TRBV9 and TRBJ2-7; TRBD2 matches at 7 bases. The CDR3 sequence is 15 residues long. V lost 0 bases, J lost 4 bases, and 7 bases stayed unmatched. Per germline, CDR1 SGDLS and CDR2 YYNGEE. The CDR3 DNA is TGTGCCAGCAGCGTAGACCCTAGCGGCGTTTACGAGCAGTACTTC. This encodes CASSVDPSGVYEQYF.

The table lists this clone with a count of one. The gene calls are TRBV10-3 and TRBJ1-3, with 7 bases that match TRBD1. This CDR3 has 13 amino acids. V lost 7 bases and J lost 4; bases outside the gene matches: 4. The germline gives CDR1 ENHRY, CDR2 SYGVKD. The CDR3 nucleotides are TGTGCCATCACCCCGACAGGGGGAAACACCATATATTTT. Translated, it gives CAITPTGGNTIYF.

The V call is TRBV5-1, the J call TRBJ2-2; maybe TRBD2 (5 bases). Germline values: CDR1 SGHRS, CDR2 YFSETQ. This CDR3 is built from 15 residues. Deletions cut 4 bases from V and 6 bases from J, with 16 bases between. CDR3 region: CASSPLASISGELFF. The CDR3 DNA reads TGCGCCAGCAGCCCGCTAGCAAGTATATCCGGGGAGCTGTTTTTT.

The chain is built from TRBV5-4 and TRBJ2-2; 11 bases are a match to TRBD1. The CDR3 is made up of 16 amino acids. J lost 5 bases, V lost 5 bases, and 8 bases had no gene match. Per germline, CDR1 SGHNT and CDR2 YYREEE (reference sequence). CDR3 amino acids: CASSSGDRGRTGELFF. CDR3 bases: TGTGCCAGCAGTTCGGGGGACAGGGGGAGAACCGGGGAGCTGTTTTTT.

The chain couples TRBV27 to TRBJ1-5; D is possibly TRBD1 (6 bases). The V end lost 1 base, the J end lost 0 bases, and 22 bases lay between the germline ends. The germline gives CDR1 MNHEY, CDR2 SMNVEV (reference sequence). The CDR3 runs 20 residues. This CDR3 reads CASSLFGGRLGQNSNQPQHF. CDR3 nucleotides: TGTGCCAGCAGTTTATTTGGCGGGAGGTTGGGACAAAATAGCAATCAGCCCCAGCATTTT.

This clone was recorded once. The gene calls are TRBV27 and TRBJ2-7, with 7 nucleotides matching TRBD1. The CDR3 loop spans 13 amino acids. V was clipped by 3 bases and J by 3 bases; unmatched bases: 2. The V gene's germline CDR1 is MNHEY and CDR2 SMNVEV (reference sequence). This chain's CDR3 is CASSFGQDYEQYF. The CDR3 DNA reads TGTGCCAGCAGTTTCGGACAGGACTACGAGCAGTACTTC.